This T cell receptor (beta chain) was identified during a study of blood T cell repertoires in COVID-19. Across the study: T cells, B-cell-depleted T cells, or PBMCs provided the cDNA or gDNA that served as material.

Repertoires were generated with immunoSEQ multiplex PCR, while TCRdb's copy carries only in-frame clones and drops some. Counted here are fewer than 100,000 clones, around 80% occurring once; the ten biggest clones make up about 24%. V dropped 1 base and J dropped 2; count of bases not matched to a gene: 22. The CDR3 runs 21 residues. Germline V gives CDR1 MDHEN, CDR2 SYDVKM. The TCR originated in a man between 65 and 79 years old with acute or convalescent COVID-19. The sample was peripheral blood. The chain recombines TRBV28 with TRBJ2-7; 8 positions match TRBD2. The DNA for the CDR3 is TGTGCCAGCAGTTTATCGACCCCCGGGAGGGACGGGGCTACCCCTACCTACGAGCAGTACTTC. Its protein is CASSLSTPGRDGATPTYEQYF.